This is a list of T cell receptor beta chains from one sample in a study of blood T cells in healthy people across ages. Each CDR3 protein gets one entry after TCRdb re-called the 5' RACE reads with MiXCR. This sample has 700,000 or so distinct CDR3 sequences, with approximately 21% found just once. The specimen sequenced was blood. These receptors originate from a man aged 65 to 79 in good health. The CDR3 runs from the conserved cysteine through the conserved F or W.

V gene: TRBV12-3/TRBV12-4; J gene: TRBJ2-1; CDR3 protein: CASSLERGAGNEQFF
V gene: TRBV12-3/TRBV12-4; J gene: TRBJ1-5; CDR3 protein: CASSFGTVNQPQHF
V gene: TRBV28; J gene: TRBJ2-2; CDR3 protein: CASSTEGGNTGELFF
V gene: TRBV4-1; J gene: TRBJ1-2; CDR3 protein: CASSQGDRSYGYTF
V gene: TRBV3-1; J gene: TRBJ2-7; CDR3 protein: CASSLNRGTYEQYF
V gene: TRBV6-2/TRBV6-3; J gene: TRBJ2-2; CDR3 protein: CASTTSGRPGELFF
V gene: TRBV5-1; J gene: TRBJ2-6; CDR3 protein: CASSPRTGLMSGANVLTF
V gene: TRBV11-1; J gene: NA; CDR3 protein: CASSLLASGRINEQFF
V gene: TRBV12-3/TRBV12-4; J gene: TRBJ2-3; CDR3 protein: CASSRDTRTDTQYF
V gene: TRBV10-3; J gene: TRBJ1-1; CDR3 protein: CAISGTPNTEAFF
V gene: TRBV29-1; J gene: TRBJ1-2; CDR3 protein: CSVDREGYTF
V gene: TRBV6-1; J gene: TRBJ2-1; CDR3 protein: CASSVDRAPLNEQFF
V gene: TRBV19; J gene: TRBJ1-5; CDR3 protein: CASSIDRGGTRGNQPQHF
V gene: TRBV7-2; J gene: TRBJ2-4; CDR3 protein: CASSPQGGWEAGNIQYF
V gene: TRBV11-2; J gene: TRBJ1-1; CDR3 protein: CASRQGLNTEAFF
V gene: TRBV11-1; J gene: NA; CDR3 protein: CASSLVPSGALQETQYF
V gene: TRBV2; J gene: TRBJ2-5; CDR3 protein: CASRLETETQYF
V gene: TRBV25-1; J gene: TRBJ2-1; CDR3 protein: CASSGGGQFRINEQFF
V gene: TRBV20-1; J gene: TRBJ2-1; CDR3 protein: CSAITSGAYNEQFF
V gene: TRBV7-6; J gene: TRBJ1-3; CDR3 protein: CASSLGSLSGNTIYF
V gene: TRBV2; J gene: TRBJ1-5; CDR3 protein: CASTGQKLSNQPQHF
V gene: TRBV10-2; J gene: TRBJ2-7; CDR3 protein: CATGWDISYEQYF
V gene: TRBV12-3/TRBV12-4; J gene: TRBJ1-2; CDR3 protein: CASSYTTGGLGYTF
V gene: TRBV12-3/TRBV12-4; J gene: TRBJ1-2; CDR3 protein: CASSLVPSYGYTF
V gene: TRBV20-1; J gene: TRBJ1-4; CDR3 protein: CSARGGSANEKLFF
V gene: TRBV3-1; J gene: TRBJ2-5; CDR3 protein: CASRGVPETQYF
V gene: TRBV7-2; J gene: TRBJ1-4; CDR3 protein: CASSLAGVREKLFF
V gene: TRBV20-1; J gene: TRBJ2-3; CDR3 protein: CSAKVLASTDTQYF
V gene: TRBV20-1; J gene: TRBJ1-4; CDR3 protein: CSARTSLLGTNEKLFF
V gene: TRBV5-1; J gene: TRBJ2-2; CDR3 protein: CASSYLLAENTGELFF
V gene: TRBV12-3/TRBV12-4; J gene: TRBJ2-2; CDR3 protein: CASIQPGSPRATGELFF